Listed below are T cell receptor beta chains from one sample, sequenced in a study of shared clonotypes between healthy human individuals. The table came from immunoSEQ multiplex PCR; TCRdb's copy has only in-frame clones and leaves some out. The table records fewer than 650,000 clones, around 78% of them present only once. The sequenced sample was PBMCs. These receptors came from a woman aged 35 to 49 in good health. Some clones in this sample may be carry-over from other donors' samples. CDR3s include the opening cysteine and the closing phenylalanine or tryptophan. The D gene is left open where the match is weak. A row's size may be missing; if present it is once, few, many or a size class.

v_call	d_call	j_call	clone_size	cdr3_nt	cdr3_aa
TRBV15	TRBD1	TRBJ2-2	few	TGTGCCACCAGCAGATTACAGGGGGCGAACACCGGGGAGCTGTTTTTT	CATSRLQGANTGELFF
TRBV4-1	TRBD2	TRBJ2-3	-	TGCGCCAGCAGCCAACGCGGGGGACTCACAGATACGCAGTATTTT	CASSQRGGLTDTQYF
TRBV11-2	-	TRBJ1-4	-	TGTGCCAGCAGCTTCTCGTTTGCAACTAATGAAAAACTGTTTTTT	CASSFSFATNEKLFF
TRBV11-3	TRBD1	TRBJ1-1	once	TGTGCCAGCAGCTTATCCTACAGGACAGGTGCCAACATGAACACTGAAGCTTTCTTT	CASSLSYRTGANMNTEAFF
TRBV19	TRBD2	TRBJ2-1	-	TGTGCCAGTAGTATAGGGACTAGGCGGAATGAGCAGTTCTTC	CASSIGTRRNEQFF
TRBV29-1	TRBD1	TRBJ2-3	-	TGCAGCGTCGGACAGGCCTTAACTTTCACAGATACGCAGTATTTT	CSVGQALTFTDTQYF
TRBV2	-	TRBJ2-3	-	TGTGCCAGCGATTTCCCAGGGGAAGATACGCAGTATTTT	CASDFPGEDTQYF
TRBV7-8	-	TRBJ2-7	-	TGTGCCAGCAGCTTGATGGGGGCCTCCTACGAGCAGTACTTC	CASSLMGASYEQYF
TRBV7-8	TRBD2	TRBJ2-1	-	TGTGCCAGCAGCACTCGGACTAGCGGTGACAGTCGGCATGAGCAGTTCTTC	CASSTRTSGDSRHEQFF
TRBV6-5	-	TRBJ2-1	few	TGTGCCAGCATTTATAGCGGTTCAAGCTCCTACAATGAGCAGTTCTTC	CASIYSGSSSYNEQFF
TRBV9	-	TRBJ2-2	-	TGTGCCAGCAGCGTACGAACAGCGAACACCGGGGAGCTGTTTTTT	CASSVRTANTGELFF
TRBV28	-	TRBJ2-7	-	TGTGCCGCAGGGGAATCACTCTACGAGCAGTACTTC	CAAGESLYEQYF
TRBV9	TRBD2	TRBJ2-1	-	TGTGCCAGCAGCGCCCAAGCGGGAGTTTACAATGAGCAGTTCTTC	CASSAQAGVYNEQFF
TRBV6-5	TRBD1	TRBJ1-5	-	TGTGCCAGCGGACAGGGGGATCAGCCCCAGCATTTT	CASGQGDQPQHF
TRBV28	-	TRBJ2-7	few	TGTGCCAGCAGTCCCCTACAGACCATTCGCGAGCAGTACTTC	CASSPLQTIREQYF
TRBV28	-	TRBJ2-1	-	TGTGCCAGCAGTACTAGGGGCTCCTACAATGAGCAGTTCTTC	CASSTRGSYNEQFF
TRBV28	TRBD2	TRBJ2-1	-	TGTGCCAGCAGTTCCCGGAGCAGCGGGAGTTCCAATGAGCAGTTCTTC	CASSSRSSGSSNEQFF
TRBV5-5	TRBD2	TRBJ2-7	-	TGTGCCAGCAGCCAAGGGCTAGCGGGTTACGAGCAGTACTTC	CASSQGLAGYEQYF
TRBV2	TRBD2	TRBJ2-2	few	TGTGCCAGTGGGGGACTACAGTACACCGGGGAGCTGTTTTTT	CASGGLQYTGELFF
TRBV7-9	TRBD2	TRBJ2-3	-	TGTGCCAGCAGCCCAAAAATAGCGGGAGAGGTAGATACGCAGTATTTT	CASSPKIAGEVDTQYF
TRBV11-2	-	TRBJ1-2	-	TGTGCCAGCAGCTTCCGGGGTGGAGATGGCTACACCTTC	CASSFRGGDGYTF
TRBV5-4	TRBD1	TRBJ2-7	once	TGTGCCAGCAGCTTACCGGGACAGACCTCCTACGAGCAGTACTTC	CASSLPGQTSYEQYF
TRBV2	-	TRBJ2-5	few	TGTGCCAGCAGGGGGACTGCTAACCAAGAGACCCAGTACTTC	CASRGTANQETQYF
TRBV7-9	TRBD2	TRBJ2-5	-	TGTGCCAGCAGCCCCCACGGACTAGCGGGAGTTGTAGAGACCCAGTACTTC	CASSPHGLAGVVETQYF
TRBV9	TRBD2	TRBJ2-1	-	TGTGCCAGCAGCGTGGGACTAGCGGGAATGGTGGTACAGAATGAGCAGTTCTTC	CASSVGLAGMVVQNEQFF
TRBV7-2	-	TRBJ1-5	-	TGTGCCAGCAGCACCATCGGACAGTCCTTTCAGCCCCAGCATTTT	CASSTIGQSFQPQHF